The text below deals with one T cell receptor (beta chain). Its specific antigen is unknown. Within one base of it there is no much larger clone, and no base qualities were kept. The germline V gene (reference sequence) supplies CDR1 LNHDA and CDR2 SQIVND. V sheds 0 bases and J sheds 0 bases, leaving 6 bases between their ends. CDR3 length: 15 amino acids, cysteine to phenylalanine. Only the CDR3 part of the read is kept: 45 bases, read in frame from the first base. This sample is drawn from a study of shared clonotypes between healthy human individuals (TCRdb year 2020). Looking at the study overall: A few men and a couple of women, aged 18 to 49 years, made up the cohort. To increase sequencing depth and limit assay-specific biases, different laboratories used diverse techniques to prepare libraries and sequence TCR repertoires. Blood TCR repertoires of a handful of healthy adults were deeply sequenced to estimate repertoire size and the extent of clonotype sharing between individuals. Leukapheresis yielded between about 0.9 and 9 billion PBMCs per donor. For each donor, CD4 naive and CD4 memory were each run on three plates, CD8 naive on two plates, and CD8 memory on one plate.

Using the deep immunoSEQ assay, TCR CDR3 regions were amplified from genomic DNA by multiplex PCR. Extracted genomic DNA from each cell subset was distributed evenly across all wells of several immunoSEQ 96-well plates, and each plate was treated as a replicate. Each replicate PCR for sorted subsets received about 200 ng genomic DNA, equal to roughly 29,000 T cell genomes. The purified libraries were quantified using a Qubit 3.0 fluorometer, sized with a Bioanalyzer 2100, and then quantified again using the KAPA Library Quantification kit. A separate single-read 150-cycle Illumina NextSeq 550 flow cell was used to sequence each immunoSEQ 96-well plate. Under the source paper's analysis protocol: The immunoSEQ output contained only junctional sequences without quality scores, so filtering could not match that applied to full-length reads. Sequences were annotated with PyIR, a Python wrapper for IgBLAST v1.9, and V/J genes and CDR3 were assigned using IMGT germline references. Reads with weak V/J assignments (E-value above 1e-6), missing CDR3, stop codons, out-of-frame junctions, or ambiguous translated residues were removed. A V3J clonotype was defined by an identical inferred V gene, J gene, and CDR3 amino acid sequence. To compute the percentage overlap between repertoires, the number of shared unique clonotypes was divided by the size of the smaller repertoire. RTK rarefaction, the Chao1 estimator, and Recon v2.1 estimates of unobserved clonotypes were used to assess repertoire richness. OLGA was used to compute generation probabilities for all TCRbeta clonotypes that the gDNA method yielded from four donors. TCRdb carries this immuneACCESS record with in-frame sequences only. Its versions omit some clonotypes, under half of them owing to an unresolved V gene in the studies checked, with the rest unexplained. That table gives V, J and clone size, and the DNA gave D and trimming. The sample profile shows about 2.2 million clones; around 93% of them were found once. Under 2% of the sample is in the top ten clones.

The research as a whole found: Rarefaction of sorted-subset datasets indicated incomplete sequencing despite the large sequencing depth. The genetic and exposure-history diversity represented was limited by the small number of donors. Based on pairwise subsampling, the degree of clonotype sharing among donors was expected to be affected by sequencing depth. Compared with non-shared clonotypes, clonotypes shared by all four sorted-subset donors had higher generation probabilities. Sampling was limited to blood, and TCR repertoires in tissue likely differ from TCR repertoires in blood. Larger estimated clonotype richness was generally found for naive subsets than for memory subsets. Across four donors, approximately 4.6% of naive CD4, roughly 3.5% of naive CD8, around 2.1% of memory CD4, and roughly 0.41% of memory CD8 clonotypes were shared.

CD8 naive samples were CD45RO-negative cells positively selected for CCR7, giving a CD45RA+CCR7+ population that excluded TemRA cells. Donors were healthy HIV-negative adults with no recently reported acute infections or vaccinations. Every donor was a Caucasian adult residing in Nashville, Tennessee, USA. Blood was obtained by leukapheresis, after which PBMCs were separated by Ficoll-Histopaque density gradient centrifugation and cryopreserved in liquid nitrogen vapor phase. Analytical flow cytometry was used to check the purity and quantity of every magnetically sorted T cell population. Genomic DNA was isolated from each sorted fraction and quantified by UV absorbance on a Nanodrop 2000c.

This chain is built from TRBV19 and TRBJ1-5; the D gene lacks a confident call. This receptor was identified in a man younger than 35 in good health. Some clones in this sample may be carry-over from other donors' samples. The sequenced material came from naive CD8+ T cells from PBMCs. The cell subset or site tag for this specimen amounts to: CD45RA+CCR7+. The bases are TGTGCCAGTAGTATAGATTCCAATAGCAATCAGCCCCAGCATTTT. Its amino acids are CASSIDSNSNQPQHF. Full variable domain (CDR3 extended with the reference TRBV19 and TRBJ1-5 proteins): DGGITQSPKYLFRKEGQNVTLSCEQNLNHDAMYWYRQDPGQGLRLIYYSQIVNDFQKGDIAEGYSVSREKKESFPLTVTSAQKNPTAFYLCASSIDSNSNQPQHFGDGTRLSIL.